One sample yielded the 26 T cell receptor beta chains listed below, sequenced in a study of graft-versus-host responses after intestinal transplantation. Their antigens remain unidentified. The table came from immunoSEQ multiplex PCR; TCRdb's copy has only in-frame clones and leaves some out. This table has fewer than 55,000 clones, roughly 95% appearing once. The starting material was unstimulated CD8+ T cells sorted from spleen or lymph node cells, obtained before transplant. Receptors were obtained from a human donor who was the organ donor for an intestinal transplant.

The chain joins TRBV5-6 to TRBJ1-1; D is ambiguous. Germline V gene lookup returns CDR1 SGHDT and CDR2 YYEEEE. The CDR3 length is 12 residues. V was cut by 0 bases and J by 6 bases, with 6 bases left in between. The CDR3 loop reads CASSLGSAEAFF. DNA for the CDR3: TGTGCCAGCAGCTTGGGGTCAGCTGAAGCTTTCTTT. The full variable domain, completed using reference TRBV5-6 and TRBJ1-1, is DAGVTQSPTHLIKTRGQQVTLRCSPKSGHDTVSWYQQALGQGPQFIFQYYEEEERQRGNFPDRFSGHQFPNYSSELNVNALLLGDSALYLCASSLGSAEAFFGQGTRLTVV.

CDR3 amino acids: CASGVTGELFF. The CDR3 coding sequence is TGTGCCAGCGGGGTAACCGGGGAGCTGTTTTTT. The chain is built from TRBV9 and TRBJ2-2; no firm D call. Germline V gene sequence: CDR1 SGDLS, CDR2 YYNGEE. This CDR3 contains 11 residues. The V and J ends lost 7 bases and 5 bases respectively, with 6 bases between them.

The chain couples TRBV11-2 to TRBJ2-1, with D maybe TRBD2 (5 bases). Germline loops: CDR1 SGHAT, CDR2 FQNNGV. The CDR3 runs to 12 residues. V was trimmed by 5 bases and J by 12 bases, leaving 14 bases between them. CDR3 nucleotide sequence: TGTGCCAGCAGCCCGGACTCCAAGAGGCAGTTCTTC. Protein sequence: CASSPDSKRQFF.

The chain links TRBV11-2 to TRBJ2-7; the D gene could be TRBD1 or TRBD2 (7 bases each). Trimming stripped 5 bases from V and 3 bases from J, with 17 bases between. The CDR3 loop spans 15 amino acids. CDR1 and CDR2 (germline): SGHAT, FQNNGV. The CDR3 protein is CASSPGGGVLYEQYF. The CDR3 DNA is TGTGCCAGCAGCCCAGGGGGGGGCGTCCTCTACGAGCAGTACTTC. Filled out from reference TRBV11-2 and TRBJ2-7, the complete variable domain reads EAGVAQSPRYKIIEKRQSVAFWCNPISGHATLYWYQQILGQGPKLLIQFQNNGVVDDSQLPKDRFSAERLKGVDSTLKIQPAKLEDSAVYLCASSPGGGVLYEQYFGPGTRLTVT.

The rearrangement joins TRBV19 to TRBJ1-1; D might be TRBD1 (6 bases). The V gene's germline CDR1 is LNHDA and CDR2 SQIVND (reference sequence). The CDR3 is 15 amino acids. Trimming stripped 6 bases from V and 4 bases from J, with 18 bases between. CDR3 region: CASSTPGETFTEAFF. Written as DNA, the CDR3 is TGTGCCAGTAGCACCCCAGGGGAGACTTTCACTGAAGCTTTCTTT.

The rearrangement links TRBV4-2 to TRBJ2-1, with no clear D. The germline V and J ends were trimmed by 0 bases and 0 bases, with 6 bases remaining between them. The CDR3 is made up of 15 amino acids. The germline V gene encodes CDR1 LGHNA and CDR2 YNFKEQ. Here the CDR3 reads CASSQDLSSYNEQFF. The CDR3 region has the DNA TGTGCCAGCAGCCAAGACTTGAGCTCCTACAATGAGCAGTTCTTC.

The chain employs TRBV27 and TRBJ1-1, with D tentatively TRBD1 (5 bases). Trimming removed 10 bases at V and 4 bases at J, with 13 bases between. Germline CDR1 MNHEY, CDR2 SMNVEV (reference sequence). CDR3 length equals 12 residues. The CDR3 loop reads CATRRGGTEAFF. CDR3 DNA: TGTGCCACTCGACGGGGGGGCACTGAAGCTTTCTTT.

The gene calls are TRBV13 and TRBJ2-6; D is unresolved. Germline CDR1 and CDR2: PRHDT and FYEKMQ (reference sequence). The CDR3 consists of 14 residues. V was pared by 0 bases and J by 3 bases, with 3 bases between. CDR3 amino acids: CASSLGLGANVLTF. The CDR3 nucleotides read TGTGCCAGCAGCTTAGGCCTTGGGGCCAACGTCCTGACTTTC.

CDR3 loop: CASSNETGGDTGELFF. The DNA of the CDR3 is TGTGCCAGCAGCAACGAAACAGGGGGCGACACCGGGGAGCTGTTTTTT. The chain is built from TRBV21-1 and TRBJ2-2; TRBD1 reflects the table's D call only, with no check against the DNA. TRBV21-1 is flagged as a pseudogene. CDR3 length: 16 amino acids.

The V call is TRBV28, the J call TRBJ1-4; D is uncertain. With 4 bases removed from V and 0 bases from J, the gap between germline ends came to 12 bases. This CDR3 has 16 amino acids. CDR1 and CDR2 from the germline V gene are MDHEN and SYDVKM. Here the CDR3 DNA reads TGTGCCAGCAGTTGGACTCCACCGGCAACTAATGAAAAACTGTTTTTT. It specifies CASSWTPPATNEKLFF.

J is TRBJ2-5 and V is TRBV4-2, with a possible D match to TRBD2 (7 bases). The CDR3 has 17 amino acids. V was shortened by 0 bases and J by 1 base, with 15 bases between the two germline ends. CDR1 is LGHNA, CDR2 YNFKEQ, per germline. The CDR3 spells CASSQESTGGLQETQYF. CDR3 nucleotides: TGTGCCAGCAGCCAAGAATCGACGGGGGGCCTCCAAGAGACCCAGTACTTC.

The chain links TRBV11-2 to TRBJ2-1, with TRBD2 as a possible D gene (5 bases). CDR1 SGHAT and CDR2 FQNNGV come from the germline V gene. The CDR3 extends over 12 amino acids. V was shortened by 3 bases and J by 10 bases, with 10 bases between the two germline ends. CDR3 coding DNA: TGTGCCAGCAGCTTCGGGGAAGGCGAGCAGTTCTTC. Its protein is CASSFGEGEQFF.

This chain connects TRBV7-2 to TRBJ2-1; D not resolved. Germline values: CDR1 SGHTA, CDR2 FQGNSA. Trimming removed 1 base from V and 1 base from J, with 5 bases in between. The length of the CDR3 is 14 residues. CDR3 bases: TGTGCCAGCAGCTTAGGGTATTCCTACAATGAGCAGTTCTTC. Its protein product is CASSLGYSYNEQFF.

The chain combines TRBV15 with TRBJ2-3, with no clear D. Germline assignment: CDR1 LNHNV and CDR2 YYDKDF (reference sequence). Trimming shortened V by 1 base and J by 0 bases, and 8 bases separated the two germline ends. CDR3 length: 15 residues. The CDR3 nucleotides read TGTGCCACCAGCAGAGGACGGGCTAGCACAGATACGCAGTATTTT. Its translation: CATSRGRASTDTQYF.

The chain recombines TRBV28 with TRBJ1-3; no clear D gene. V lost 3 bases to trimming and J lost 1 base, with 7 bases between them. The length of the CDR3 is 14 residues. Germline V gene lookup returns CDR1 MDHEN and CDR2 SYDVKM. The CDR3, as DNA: TGTGCCAGCAGTTTGGCGGTTTCTGGAAACACCATATATTTT. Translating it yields CASSLAVSGNTIYF.

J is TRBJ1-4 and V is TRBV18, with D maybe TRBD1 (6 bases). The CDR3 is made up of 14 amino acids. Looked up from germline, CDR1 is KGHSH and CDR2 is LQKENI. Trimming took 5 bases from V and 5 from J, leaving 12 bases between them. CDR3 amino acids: CASSDTGSNEKLFF. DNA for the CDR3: TGTGCCAGCTCAGACACAGGGTCGAATGAAAAACTGTTTTTT.

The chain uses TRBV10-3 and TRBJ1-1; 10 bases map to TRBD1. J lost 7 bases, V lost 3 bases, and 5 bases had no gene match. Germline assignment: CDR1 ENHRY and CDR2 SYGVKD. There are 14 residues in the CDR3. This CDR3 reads CAISDTDRGSEAFF. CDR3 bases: TGTGCCATCAGTGACACGGACAGGGGGAGTGAAGCTTTCTTT.

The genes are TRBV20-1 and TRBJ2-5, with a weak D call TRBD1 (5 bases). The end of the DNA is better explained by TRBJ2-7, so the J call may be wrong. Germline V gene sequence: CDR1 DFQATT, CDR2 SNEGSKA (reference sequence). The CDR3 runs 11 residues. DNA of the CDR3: TGCAGTGCTAGTACAGGTGCCGAGCAGTACTTC. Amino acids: CSASTGAEQYF.

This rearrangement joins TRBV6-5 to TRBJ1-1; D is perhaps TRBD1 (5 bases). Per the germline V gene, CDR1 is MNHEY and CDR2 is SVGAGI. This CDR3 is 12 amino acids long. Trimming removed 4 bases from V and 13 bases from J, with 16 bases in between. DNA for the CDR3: TGTGCCAGCAGTTGGTCTTCAGGGTCCGTTTTCTTT. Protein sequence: CASSWSSGSVFF.

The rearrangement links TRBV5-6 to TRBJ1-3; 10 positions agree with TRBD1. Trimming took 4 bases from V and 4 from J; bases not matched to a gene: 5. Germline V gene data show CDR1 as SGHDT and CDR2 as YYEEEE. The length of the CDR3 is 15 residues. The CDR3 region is CASSIGTGVGNTIYF. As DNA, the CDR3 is TGTGCCAGCAGCATTGGGACAGGGGTAGGAAACACCATATATTTT. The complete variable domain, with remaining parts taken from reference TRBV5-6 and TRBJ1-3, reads DAGVTQSPTHLIKTRGQQVTLRCSPKSGHDTVSWYQQALGQGPQFIFQYYEEEERQRGNFPDRFSGHQFPNYSSELNVNALLLGDSALYLCASSIGTGVGNTIYFGEGSWLTVV.

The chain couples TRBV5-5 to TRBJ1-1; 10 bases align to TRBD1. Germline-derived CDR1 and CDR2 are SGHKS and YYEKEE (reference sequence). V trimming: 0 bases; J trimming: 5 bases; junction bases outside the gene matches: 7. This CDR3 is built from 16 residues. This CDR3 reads CASSLGQGARGTEAFF. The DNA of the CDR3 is TGTGCCAGCAGCTTGGGACAGGGGGCGAGGGGGACTGAAGCTTTCTTT.

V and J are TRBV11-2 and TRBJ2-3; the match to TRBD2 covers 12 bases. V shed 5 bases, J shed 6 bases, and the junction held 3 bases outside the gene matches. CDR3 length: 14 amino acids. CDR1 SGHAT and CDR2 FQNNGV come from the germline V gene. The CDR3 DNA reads TGTGCCAGCAGCCAGGGGACTAGCGGGGATACGCAGTATTTT. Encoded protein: CASSQGTSGDTQYF.

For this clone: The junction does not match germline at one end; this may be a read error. The CDR3 here is CASSVDPNAEAFF. The CDR3 bases are TGTGCCAGCAGTGTCGACCCGAACGCTGAAGCTTTCTTT. The chain carries TRBV2 and TRBJ1-1; D unresolved. The CDR3 runs 13 residues. CDR1 is SNHLY, CDR2 FYNNEI, per germline.

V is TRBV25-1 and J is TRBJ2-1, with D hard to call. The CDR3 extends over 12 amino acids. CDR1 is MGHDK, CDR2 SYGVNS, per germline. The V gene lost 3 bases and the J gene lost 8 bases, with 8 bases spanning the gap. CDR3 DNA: TGTGCCAGCAGTGACCAAGTCGATGAGCAGTTCTTC. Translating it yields CASSDQVDEQFF.

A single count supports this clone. CDR3 nucleotide sequence: TGCGCCAGCAGCCACAATACAGGGGGCCTCTACGAGCAGTACTTC. It translates to CASSHNTGGLYEQYF. This rearrangement joins TRBV4-3 to TRBJ2-7; TRBD1 matches 9 bases. The CDR3 spans 15 residues. Per germline, CDR1 LGHNA and CDR2 YSLEER. The J segment lost 3 bases and the V segment lost 3 bases, leaving 6 bases of the junction unmatched.

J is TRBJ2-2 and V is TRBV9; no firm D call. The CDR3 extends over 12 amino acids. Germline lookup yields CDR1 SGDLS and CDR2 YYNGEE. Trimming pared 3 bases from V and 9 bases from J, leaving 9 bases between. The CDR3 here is CASSDYSRELFF. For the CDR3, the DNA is TGTGCCAGCAGCGATTACTCAAGGGAGCTGTTTTTT. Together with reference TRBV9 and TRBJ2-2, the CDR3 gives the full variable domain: DSGVTQTPKHLITATGQRVTLRCSPRSGDLSVYWYQQSLDQGLQFLIQYYNGEERAKGNILERFSAQQFPDLHSELNLSSLELGDSALYFCASSDYSRELFFGEGSRLTVL.